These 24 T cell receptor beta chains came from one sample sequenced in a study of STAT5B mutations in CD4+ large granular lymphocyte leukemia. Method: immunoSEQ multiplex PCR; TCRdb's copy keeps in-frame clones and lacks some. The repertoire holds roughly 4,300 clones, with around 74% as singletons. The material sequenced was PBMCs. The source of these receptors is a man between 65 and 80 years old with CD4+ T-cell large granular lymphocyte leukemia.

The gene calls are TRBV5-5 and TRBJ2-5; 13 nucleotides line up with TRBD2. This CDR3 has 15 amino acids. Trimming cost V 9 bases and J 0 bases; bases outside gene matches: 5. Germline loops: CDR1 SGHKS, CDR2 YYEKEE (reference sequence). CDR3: CATEGTSGDQETQYF. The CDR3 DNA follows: TGTGCCACCGAGGGGACTAGCGGGGACCAAGAGACCCAGTACTTC. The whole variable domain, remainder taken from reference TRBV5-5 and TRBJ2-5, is DAGVTQSPTHLIKTRGQQVTLRCSPISGHKSVSWYQQVLGQGPQFIFQYYEKEERGRGNFPDRFSARQFPNYSSELNVNALLLGDSALYLCATEGTSGDQETQYFGPGTRLLVL.

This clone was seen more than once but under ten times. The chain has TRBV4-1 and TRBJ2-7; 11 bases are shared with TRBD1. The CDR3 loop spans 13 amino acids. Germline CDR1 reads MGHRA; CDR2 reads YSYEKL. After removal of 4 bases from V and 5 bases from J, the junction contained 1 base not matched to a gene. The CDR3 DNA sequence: TGCGCCAGCAGCCGGACAGGGGGCAACGAGCAGTACTTC. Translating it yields CASSRTGGNEQYF.

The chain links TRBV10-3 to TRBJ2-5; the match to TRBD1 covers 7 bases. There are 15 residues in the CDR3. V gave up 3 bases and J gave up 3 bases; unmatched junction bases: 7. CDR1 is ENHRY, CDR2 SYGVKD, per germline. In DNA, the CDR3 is TGTGCCATCAGTGATGAGACAGGGTTTGAAGAGACCCAGTACTTC. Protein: CAISDETGFEETQYF.

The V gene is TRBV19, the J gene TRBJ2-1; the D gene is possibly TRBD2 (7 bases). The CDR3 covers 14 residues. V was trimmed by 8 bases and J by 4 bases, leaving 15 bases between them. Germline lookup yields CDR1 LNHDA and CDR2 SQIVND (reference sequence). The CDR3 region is CASGGGGEYNEQFF. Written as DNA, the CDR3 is TGTGCCAGTGGAGGGGGGGGAGAGTACAATGAGCAGTTCTTC.

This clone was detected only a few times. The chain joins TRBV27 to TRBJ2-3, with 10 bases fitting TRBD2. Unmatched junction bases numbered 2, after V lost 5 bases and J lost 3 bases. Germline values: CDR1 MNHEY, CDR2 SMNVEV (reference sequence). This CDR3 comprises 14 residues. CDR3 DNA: TGTGCCAGCAGTGGACTAGCGGAAACAGATACGCAGTATTTT. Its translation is CASSGLAETDTQYF.

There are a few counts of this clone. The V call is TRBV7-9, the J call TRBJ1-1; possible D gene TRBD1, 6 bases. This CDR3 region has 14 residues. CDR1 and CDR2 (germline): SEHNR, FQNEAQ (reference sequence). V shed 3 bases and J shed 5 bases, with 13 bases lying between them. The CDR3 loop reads CASSLGRGQTEAFF. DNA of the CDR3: TGTGCCAGCAGCTTGGGCAGAGGACAGACTGAAGCTTTCTTT.

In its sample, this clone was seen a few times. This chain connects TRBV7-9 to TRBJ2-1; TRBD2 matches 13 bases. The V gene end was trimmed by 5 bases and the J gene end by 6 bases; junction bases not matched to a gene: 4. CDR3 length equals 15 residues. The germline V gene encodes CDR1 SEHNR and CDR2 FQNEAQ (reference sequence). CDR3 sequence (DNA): TGTGCCAGCAGCACCCGACTAGCGGGGGGCAATGAGCAGTTCTTC. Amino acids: CASSTRLAGGNEQFF.

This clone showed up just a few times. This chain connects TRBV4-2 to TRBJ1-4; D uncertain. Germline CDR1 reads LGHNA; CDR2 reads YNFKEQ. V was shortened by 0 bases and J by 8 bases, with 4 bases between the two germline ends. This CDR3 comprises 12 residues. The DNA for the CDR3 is TGTGCCAGCAGCCAAGATGAAGAAAAACTGTTTTTT. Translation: CASSQDEEKLFF.

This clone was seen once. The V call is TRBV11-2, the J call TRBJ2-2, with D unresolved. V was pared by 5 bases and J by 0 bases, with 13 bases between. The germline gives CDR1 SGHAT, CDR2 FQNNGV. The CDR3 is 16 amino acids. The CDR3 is CASSPPVGPNTGELFF. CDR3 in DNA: TGTGCCAGCAGCCCCCCCGTTGGCCCGAACACCGGGGAGCTGTTTTTT.

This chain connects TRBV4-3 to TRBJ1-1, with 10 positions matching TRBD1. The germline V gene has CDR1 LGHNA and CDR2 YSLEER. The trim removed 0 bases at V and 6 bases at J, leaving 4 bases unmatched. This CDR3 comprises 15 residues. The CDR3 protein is CASSQDRQGAAEAFF. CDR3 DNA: TGCGCCAGCAGCCAAGATCGACAGGGGGCAGCTGAAGCTTTCTTT.

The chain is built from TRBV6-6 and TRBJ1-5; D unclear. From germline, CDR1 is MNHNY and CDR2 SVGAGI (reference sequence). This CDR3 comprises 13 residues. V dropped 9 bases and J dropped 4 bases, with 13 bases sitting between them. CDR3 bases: TGTGCCAGTGCCGGGAGGCTGAATCAGCCCCAGCATTTT. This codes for CASAGRLNQPQHF.

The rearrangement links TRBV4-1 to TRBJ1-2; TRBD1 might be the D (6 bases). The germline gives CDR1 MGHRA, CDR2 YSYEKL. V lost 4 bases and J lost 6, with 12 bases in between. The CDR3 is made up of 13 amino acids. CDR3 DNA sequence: TGCGCCAGCAGCCTTTGGACAGCGCATGGCTACACCTTC. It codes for CASSLWTAHGYTF.

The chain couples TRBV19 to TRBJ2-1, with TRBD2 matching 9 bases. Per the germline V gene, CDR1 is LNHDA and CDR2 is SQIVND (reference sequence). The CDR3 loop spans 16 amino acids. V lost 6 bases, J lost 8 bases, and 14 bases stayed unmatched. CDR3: CASREHSGSGGDEQFF. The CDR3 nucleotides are TGTGCCAGTAGGGAACATAGCGGGAGTGGAGGAGATGAGCAGTTCTTC.

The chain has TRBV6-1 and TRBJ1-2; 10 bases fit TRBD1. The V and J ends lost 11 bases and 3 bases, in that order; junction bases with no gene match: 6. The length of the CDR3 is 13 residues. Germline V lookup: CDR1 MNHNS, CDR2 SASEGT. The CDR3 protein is CAGGGQGYYGYTF. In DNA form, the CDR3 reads TGTGCCGGGGGGGGACAGGGGTACTATGGCTACACCTTC.

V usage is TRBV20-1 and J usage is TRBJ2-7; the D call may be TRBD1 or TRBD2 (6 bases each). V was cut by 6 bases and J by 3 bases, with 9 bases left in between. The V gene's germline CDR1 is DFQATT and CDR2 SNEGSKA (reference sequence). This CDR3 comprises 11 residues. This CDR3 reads CSARGDYEQYF. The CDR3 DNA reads TGCAGTGCGAGGGGGGACTACGAGCAGTACTTC.

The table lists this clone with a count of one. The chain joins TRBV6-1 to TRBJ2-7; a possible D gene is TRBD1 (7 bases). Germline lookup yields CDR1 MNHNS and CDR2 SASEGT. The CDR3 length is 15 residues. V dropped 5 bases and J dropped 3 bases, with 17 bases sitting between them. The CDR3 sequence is CASSRGEGGYYEQYF. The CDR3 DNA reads TGTGCCAGCAGTAGGGGGGAAGGGGGCTACTACGAGCAGTACTTC.

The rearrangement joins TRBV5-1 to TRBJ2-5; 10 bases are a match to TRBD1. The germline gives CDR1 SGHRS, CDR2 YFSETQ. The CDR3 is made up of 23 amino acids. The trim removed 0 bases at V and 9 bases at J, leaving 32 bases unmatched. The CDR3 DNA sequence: TGCGCCAGCAGCTTGGGGGTAAGATTCGGGACAGGGGCTGCACGGCGTTTCTGGGGGCCCCAGTACTTC. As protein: CASSLGVRFGTGAARRFWGPQYF.

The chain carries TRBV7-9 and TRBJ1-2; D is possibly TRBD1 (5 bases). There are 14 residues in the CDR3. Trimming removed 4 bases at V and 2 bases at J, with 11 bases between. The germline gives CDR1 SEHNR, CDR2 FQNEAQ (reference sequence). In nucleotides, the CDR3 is TGTGCCAGCAGCTCCGACAGTACCAACTATGGCTACACCTTC. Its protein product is CASSSDSTNYGYTF.

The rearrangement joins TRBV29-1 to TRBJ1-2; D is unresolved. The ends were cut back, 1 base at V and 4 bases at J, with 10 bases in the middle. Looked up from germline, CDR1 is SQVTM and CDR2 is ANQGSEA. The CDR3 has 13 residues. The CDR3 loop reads CSVEASIGYGYTF. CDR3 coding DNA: TGCAGCGTTGAAGCATCAATCGGCTATGGCTACACCTTC.

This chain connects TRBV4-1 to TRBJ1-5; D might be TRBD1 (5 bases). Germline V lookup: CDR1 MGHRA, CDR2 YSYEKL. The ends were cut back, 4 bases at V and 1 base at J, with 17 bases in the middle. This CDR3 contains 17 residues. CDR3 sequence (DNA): TGCGCCAGCAGCCTCGTGACAGCCTTACGGAGCAATCAGCCCCAGCATTTT. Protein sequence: CASSLVTALRSNQPQHF.

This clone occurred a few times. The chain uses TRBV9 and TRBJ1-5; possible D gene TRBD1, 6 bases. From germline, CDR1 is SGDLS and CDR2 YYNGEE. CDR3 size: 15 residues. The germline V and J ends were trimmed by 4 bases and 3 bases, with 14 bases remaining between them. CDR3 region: CASSPWDIANQPQHF. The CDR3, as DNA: TGTGCCAGCAGCCCCTGGGACATCGCCAATCAGCCCCAGCATTTT.

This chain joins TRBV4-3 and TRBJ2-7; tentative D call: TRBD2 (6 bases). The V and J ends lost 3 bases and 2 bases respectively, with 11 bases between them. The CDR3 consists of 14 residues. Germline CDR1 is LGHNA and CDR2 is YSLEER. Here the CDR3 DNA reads TGCGCCAGCAGCCACGGCTCGGGGGCCTACGAGCAGTACTTC. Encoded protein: CASSHGSGAYEQYF.

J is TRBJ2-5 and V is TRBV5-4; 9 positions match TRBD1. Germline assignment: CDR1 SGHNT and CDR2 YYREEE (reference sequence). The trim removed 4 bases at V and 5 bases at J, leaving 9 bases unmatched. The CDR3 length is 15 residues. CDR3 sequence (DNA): TGTGCCAGCAGCCATACAGGGGGCGCGAAGGAGACCCAGTACTTC. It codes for CASSHTGGAKETQYF. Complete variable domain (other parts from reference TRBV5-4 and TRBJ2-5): ETGVTQSPTHLIKTRGQQVTLRCSSQSGHNTVSWYQQALGQGPQFIFQYYREEENGRGNFPPRFSGLQFPNYSSELNVNALELDDSALYLCASSHTGGAKETQYFGPGTRLLVL.

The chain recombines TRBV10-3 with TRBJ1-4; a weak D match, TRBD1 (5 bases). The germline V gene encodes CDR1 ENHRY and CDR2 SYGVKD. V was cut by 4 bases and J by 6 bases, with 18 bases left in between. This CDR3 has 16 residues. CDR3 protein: CAISAGQFNRDEKLFF. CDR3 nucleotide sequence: TGTGCCATCAGTGCGGGGCAGTTTAATCGAGATGAAAAACTGTTTTTT.